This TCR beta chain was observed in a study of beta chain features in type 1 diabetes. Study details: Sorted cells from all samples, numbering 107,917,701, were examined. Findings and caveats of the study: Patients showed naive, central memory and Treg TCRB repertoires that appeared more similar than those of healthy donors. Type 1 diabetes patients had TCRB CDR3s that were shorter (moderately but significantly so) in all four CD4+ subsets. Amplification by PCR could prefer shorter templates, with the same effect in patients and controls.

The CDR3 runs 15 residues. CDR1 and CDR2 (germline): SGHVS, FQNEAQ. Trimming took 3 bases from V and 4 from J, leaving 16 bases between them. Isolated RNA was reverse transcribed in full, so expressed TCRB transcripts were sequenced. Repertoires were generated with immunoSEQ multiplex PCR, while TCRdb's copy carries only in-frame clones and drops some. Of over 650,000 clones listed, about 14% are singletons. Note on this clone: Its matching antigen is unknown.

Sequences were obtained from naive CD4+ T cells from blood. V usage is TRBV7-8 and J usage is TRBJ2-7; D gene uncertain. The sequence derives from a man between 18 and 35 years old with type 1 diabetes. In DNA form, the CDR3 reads TGTGCCAGCAGCTTCGAGCTTGTGGGTGGATACGAGCAGTACTTC. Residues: CASSFELVGGYEQYF.